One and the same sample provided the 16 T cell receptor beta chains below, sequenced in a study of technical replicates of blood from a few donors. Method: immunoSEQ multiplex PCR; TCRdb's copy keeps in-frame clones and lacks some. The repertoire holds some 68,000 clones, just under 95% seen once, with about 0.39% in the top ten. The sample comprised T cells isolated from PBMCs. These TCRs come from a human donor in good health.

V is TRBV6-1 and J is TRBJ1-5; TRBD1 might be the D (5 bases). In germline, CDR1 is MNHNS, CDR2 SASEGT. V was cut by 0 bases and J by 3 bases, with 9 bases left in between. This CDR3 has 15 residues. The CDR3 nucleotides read TGTGCCAGCAGTGAAGCGCAGGGTCCCAATCAGCCCCAGCATTTT. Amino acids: CASSEAQGPNQPQHF.

The DNA of the CDR3 is TGCAGCGTTGAAGAGACCACCGGGACTCAGCAGTACTTC. It yields the protein CSVEETTGTQQYF. V is TRBV29-1 and J is TRBJ2-7, with a possible D match to TRBD2 (6 bases). The CDR3 runs to 13 residues. Looked up from germline, CDR1 is SQVTM and CDR2 is ANQGSEA. Trimming removed 0 bases from V and 8 bases from J, with 14 bases in between.

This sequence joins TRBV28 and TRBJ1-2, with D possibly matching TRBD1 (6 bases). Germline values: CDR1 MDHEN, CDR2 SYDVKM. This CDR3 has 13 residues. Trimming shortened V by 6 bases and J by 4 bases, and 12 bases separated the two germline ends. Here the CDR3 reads CASSLTGSYGYTF. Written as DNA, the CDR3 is TGTGCCAGCAGCCTCACAGGGTCCTATGGCTACACCTTC.

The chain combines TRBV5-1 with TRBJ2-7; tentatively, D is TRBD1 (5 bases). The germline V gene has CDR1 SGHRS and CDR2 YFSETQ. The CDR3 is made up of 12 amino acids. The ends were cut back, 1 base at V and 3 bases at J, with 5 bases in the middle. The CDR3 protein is CASSLTGYEQYF. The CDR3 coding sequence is TGCGCCAGCAGCTTGACAGGCTACGAGCAGTACTTC.

Here the CDR3 reads CASSFEGTAQPQHF. The CDR3 nucleotides read TGTGCCAGCAGCTTTGAAGGGACAGCCCAGCCCCAGCATTTT. The rearrangement uses TRBV7-9 and TRBJ1-5; 7 bases line up with TRBD1. The CDR3 runs to 14 residues. J lost 7 bases, V lost 3 bases, and 6 bases had no gene match. The germline CDR1 and CDR2 sequences are SEHNR and FQNEAQ (reference sequence).

This chain's CDR3 is CASSRRVGSGANVLTF. DNA for the CDR3: TGTGCCAGCAGCCGACGGGTAGGCTCTGGGGCCAACGTCCTGACTTTC. This rearrangement joins TRBV28 to TRBJ2-6; D call uncertain. Germline CDR1 MDHEN, CDR2 SYDVKM. V was cut by 6 bases and J by 0 bases, with 12 bases left in between. The CDR3 runs 16 residues. Together with reference TRBV28 and TRBJ2-6, the CDR3 gives the full variable domain: DVKVTQSSRYLVKRTGEKVFLECVQDMDHENMFWYRQDPGLGLRLIYFSYDVKMKEKGDIPEGYSVSREKKERFSLILESASTNQTSMYLCASSRRVGSGANVLTFGAGSRLTVL.

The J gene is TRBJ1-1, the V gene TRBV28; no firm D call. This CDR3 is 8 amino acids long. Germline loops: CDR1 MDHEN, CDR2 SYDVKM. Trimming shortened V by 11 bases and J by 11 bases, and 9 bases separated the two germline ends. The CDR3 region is CAAAGAFF. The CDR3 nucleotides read TGTGCCGCGGCTGGGGCTTTCTTT.

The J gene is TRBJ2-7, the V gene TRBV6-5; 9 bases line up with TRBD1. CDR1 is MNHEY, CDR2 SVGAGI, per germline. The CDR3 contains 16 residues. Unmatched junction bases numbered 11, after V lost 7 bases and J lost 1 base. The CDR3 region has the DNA TGTGCCAGCACCTACTCACAGGGGGCGAGGTCCTACGAGCAGTACTTC. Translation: CASTYSQGARSYEQYF.

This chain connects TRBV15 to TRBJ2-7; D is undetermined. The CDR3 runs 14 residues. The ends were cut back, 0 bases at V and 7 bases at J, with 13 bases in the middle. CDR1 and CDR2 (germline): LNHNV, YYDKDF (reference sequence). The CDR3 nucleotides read TGTGCCACCAGCAGAGATAGAGGTCCCTGGGAGCAGTACTTC. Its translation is CATSRDRGPWEQYF.

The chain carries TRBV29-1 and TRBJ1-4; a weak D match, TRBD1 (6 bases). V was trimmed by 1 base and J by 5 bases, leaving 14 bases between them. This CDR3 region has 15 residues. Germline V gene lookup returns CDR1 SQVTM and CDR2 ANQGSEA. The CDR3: CSVEGYRAGNEKLFF. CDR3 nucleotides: TGCAGCGTTGAAGGCTACAGGGCGGGCAATGAAAAACTGTTTTTT.

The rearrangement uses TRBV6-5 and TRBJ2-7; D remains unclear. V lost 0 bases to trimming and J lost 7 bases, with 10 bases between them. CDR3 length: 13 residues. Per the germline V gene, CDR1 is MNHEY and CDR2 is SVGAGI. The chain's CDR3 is CASSYSSGLEQYF. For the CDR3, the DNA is TGTGCCAGCAGTTACTCGAGTGGGCTTGAGCAGTACTTC.

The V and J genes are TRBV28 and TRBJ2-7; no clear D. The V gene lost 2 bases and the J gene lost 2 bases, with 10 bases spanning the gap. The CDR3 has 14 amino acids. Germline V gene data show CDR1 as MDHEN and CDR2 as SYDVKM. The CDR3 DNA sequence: TGTGCCAGCAGTTTAGGGCACTTAGCCTACGAGCAGTACTTC. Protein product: CASSLGHLAYEQYF. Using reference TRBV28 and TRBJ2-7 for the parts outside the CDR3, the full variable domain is DVKVTQSSRYLVKRTGEKVFLECVQDMDHENMFWYRQDPGLGLRLIYFSYDVKMKEKGDIPEGYSVSREKKERFSLILESASTNQTSMYLCASSLGHLAYEQYFGPGTRLTVT.

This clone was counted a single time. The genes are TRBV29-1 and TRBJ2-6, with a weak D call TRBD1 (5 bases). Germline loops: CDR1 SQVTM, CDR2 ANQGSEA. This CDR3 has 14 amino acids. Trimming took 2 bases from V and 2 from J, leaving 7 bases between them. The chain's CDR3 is CSVESGPGANVLTF. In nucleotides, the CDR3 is TGCAGCGTTGAATCAGGGCCTGGGGCCAACGTCCTGACTTTC.

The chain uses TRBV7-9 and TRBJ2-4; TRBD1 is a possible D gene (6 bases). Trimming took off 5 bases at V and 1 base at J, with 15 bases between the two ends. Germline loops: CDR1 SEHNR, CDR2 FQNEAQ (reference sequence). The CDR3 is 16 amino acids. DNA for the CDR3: TGTGCCAGCAGCCCGAGACAGGAACCCGCCAAAAACATTCAGTACTTC. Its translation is CASSPRQEPAKNIQYF.

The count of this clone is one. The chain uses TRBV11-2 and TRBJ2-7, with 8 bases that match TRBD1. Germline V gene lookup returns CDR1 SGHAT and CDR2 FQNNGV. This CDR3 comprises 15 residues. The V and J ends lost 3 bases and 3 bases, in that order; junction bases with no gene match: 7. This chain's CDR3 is CASSFGTGDYYEQYF. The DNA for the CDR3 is TGTGCCAGCAGCTTCGGGACAGGAGATTACTACGAGCAGTACTTC.

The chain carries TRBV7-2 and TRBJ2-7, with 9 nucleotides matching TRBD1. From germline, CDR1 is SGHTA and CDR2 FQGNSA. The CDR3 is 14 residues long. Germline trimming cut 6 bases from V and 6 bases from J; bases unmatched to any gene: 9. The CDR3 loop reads CASSILDRGIEQYF. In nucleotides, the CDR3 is TGTGCCAGCAGTATTCTGGACAGGGGAATCGAGCAGTACTTC.